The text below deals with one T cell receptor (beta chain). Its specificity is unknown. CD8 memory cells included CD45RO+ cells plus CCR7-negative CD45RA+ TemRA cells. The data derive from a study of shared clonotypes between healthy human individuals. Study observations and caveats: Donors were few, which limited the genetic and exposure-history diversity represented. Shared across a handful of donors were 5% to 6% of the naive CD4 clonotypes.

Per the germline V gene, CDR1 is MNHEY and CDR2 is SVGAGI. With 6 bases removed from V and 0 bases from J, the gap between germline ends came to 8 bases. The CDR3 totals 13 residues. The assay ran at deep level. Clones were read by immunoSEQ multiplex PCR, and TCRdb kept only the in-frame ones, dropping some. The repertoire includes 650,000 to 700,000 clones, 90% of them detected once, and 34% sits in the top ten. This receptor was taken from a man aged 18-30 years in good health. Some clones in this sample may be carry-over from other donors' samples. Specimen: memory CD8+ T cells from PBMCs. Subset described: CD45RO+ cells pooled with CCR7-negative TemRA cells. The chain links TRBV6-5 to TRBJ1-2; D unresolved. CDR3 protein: CASSPISNYGYTF. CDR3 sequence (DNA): TGTGCCAGCAGCCCAATTTCTAACTATGGCTACACCTTC.